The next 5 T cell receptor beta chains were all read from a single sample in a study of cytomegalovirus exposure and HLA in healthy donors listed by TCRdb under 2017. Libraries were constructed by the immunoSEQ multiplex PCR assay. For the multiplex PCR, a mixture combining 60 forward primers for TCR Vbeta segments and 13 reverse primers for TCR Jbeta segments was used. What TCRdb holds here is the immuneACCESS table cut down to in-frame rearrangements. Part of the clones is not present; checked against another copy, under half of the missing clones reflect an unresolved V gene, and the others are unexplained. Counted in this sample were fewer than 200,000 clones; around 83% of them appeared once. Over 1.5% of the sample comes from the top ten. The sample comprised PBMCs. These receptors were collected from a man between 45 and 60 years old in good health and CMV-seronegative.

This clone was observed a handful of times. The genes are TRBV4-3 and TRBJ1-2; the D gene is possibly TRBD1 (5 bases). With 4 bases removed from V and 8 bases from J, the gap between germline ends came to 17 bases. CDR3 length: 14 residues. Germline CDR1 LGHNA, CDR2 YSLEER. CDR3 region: CASSPQQGLRGYTF. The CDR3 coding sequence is TGCGCCAGCAGCCCACAGCAGGGCCTTCGAGGCTACACCTTC.

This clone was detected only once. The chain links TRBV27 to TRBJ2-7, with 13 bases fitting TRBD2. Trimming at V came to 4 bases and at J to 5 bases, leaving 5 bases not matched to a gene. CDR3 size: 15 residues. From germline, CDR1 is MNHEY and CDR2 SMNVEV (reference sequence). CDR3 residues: CASSSGLAGVDEQYF. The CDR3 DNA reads TGTGCCAGCAGTTCCGGACTAGCGGGAGTCGACGAGCAGTACTTC.

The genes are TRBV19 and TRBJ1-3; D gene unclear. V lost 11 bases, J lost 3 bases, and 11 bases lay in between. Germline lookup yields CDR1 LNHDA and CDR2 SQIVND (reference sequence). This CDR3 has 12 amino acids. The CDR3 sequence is CAGGGSGNTIYF. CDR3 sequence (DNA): TGTGCCGGAGGTGGCAGTGGAAACACCATATATTTT.

This chain's CDR3 is CASSLGDRLGEKLFF. CDR3 coding DNA: TGTGCCAGCAGCTTAGGGGACAGGCTAGGCGAAAAACTGTTTTTT. This chain joins TRBV7-9 and TRBJ1-4; 8 positions match TRBD1. Per the germline V gene, CDR1 is SEHNR and CDR2 is FQNEAQ (reference sequence). V lost 1 base and J lost 8; bases outside the gene matches: 6. The CDR3 runs 15 residues.

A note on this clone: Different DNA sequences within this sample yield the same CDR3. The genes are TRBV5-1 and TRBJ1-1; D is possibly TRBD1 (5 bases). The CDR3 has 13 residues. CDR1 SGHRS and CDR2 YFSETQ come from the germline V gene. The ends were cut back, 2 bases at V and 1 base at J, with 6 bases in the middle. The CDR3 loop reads CASSFTGNTEAFF. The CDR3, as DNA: TGCGCCAGCAGCTTTACAGGGAACACTGAAGCTTTCTTT.